This T cell receptor (beta chain) was identified in a study of blood T cells in healthy people across ages. With a J-beta primer mix and a sample-barcoded 5' primer, a second PCR ran roughly 6 to 11 cycles. Tagging of each cDNA molecule was performed by a template-switch adaptor with 12 random nucleotides. TCRdb re-called the 5' RACE reads through MiXCR, storing one row per CDR3 protein. The table includes about 800,000 distinct CDR3 sequences, 20% to 25% detected once. Study findings and constraints: Researchers deemed the diversity estimates from one million T cells underestimates. Reliance upon unsorted PBMCs precluded definitive naive versus antigen-experienced comparison. As age increased, TCR beta diversity per million T cells fell in a roughly linear fashion.

At least ten counts were recorded for this clonotype. Its antigen is still unknown. The CDR3 runs 14 residues. Germline V gives CDR1 SEHNR, CDR2 FQNEAQ (reference sequence). The trim removed 4 bases at V and 2 bases at J, leaving 5 bases unmatched. These data also featured in a second study, about T cells of mothers and their children.

The rearrangement joins TRBV7-9 to TRBJ2-7; 7 bases match TRBD1. The sample was blood. This receptor was taken from a boy aged 5-17 years in good health. The CDR3 coding sequence is TGTGCCAGCAGCTACGGGACAGTCGCCTACGAGCAGTACTTC. Amino acid sequence: CASSYGTVAYEQYF.